This TCR beta chain was obtained from a study of shared clonotypes between healthy human individuals. Across the whole study: The study used three CD4 naive, three CD4 memory, two CD8 naive and one CD8 memory plate per donor. General study findings and limits: Rarefaction gave evidence that sorted-subset sequencing remained incomplete despite large depth. There were few donors, and this limited the genetic and exposure-history diversity represented. Among the subsets, naive ones generally showed larger estimated richness than memory ones.

Data came from immunoSEQ multiplex PCR; TCRdb stores just in-frame clones and leaves some out. The sample records over 2,000,000 clones, just under 95% being singletons. Germline values: CDR1 MNHEY, CDR2 SMNVEV (reference sequence). V gave up 4 bases and J gave up 8 bases, with 11 bases separating them. The CDR3 is made up of 12 amino acids. Regarding this clone: Its specificity is unknown.

CD45RO negativity and positive selection for CCR7 defined naive CD8 cells, a population that excluded terminally differentiated effector memory CD45RA+ cells. Material for sequencing was naive CD8+ T cells from PBMCs. The chain has TRBV27 and TRBJ1-2; maybe TRBD1 (5 bases). The origin of this receptor is a man aged 18 to 30 in good health. Some clones in this sample may be carry-over from other donors' samples. CDR3 sequence reads: CASSSPSGGYTF. CDR3 DNA sequence: TGTGCCAGCAGTTCCCCTTCAGGGGGCTACACCTTC.